One TCR beta chain is described in this entry. This clonotype was recorded a few times. There is no known antigen for this receptor. Within one base of it there is no much larger clone, and no base qualities were kept. Sequencing was performed on an Illumina NovaSeq 6000. TCRalpha and TCRbeta cDNA libraries were built by 5'RACE with constant-segment primers, adding sample barcodes and unique molecular identifiers. Trizol reagent was used to extract RNA from every sample. Amplification of the libraries took two PCR steps, and the second step added a second sample barcode plus Illumina TruSeq adapters. The libraries were sequenced on an Illumina NovaSeq using 2 x 150 bp paired-end reads. Per the authors' processing: Demultiplexing of reads and collapsing into UMI-guided consensus sequences were performed with migec v1.2.7. Using mixcr v2.1.11, UMI consensuses were aligned to TRA and TRB V and J templates and then assembled into clonotypes. Clonotypes were classified as expanded or contracted when called significant by both edgeR and NoisET, with noise models trained on biological replicates. For edgeR calls, the cutoffs were a false discovery rate-adjusted p below 0.01 and a log2 fold-change threshold of 1. As an exploratory analysis of dynamics, max-normalized trajectories of the 1000 most abundant clonotypes were examined by PCA with hierarchical clustering. The CD4 or CD8 phenotype of responding clones was assigned using the separately sequenced CD4+ and CD8+ repertoires. TCRdb reran the public reads through fastp at Q25 and MiXCR, keeping productive beta chains. Every distinct CDR3 protein forms one entry, paired with its most common genes and DNA. TCRdb's processing, not the authors' own work, is the source of the V and J calls. Present in this sample are 150,000 to 200,000 distinct CDR3 sequences, under 15% of which were seen just once. Roughly 3.4% of the sample is in the top ten clones.

Ficoll-Paque density gradient centrifugation was the method used to isolate PBMCs. These data are taken from a study of T-cell memory formation after mild COVID-19 (dated by TCRdb to the early 2020s). Study-level background: TCR sequence clusters from the two donors were found to be largely donor specific. In two donors, T-cell clones that expanded and contracted after mild COVID-19 were followed by sequencing TCRalpha and TCRbeta repertoires longitudinally. The cohort comprised two young, previously healthy adult volunteers, one female and one male.

The germline V and J ends show losses of 1 base and 4 bases respectively, and no gene match explains 0 bases of the junction. The CDR3 contains 15 residues, cysteine and phenylalanine counted. The only DNA kept is the CDR3, 45 bases in frame from the first base. Looking up the germline V gene yields CDR1 SGHVS and CDR2 FQNEAQ. Overall results and qualifications from the work: Clones contracting from day 15 to 85 had balanced CD4/CD8 phenotypes, while a second wave expanding from day 15 to 37 was biased towards CD4+. Some responding clones were found in pre-infection memory, which suggests that pre-existing cross-reactive memory T cells took part in the SARS-CoV-2 response. Contracting CD4+ clones were located mainly in the CM and EM memory subsets, whereas CD8+ clones were found to be enriched in EMRA. SARS-CoV-2 specificity was not confirmed for the second-wave clones peaking on day 37. Only a couple of mild cases were covered by the study, and larger cohorts that include severe cases with pre-infection samples were considered necessary.

This chain joins TRBV7-8 to TRBJ2-2; the central 10 bases match TRBD1. The clonotype was recovered from a man aged 18 to 35 who had mild COVID-19 (a few samples of this study predate the infection). The sample titles of this study are shuffled in the database, so cell type and time point are left out; the donor was told from shared clones. Sequencing used PBMCs or a T cell subset sorted from them (not recorded which). DNA sequence: TGTGCCAGCAGCTTAGGGGACAGGGGCACCGGGGAGCTGTTTTTT. This is translated as CASSLGDRGTGELFF.